This T cell receptor beta chain appears in the sequencing data of a study of blood T cell repertoires in COVID-19. At the level of the study: Collection of acute and convalescent COVID-19 samples took place in the United States, Italy and Spain. PBMCs, B-cell-depleted T cells, or T cells were the source of the cDNA or gDNA that made up the material.

The CDR3 loop spans 14 amino acids. Germline V gives CDR1 LNHDA, CDR2 SQIVND (reference sequence). V lost 5 bases and J lost 2; bases outside the gene matches: 3. Original analysis: Nucleated cell counts were estimated from reference gene primer amplification. The method was immunoSEQ multiplex PCR; TCRdb's version includes in-frame clones alone and lacks a portion of them. V, J and clone size were drawn from that table, and D and trimming were deduced from the DNA. The data contain some 110,000 clones, under 85% of them seen just once; the ten biggest clones take up 11% to 15%. Source material: peripheral blood. The rearrangement links TRBV19 to TRBJ2-5; 9 bases agree with TRBD1. This receptor was identified in an older woman with acute or convalescent COVID-19. The chain's CDR3 is CASSQGQGQETQYF. DNA of the CDR3: TGTGCCAGTAGTCAAGGACAGGGGCAAGAGACCCAGTACTTC. The variable domain in full, completed from reference TRBV19 and TRBJ2-5, reads DGGITQSPKYLFRKEGQNVTLSCEQNLNHDAMYWYRQDPGQGLRLIYYSQIVNDFQKGDIAEGYSVSREKKESFPLTVTSAQKNPTAFYLCASSQGQGQETQYFGPGTRLLVL.